This is a list of T cell receptor beta chains from one sample in a study of identical twins. MiXCR, applied by TCRdb to the 5' RACE reads, yields one record per CDR3 protein. The sample lists 700,000 or so distinct CDR3 sequences; around 20% were seen once. Separately, the same data were catalogued under a study of T cells expressing NK-cell markers.

The sequenced sample was PBMCs. The receptors come from a woman between 18 and 29 years old in good health. Each CDR3 is given with its conserved first and last residue.

j_call v_call cdr3_aa
TRBJ2-1 TRBV12-3/TRBV12-4 CASSPPDNEQFF
TRBJ2-7 TRBV7-6 CASSFDGAYEQYF
TRBJ2-5 TRBV5-1 CATRRGQETQYF
TRBJ2-6 TRBV4-3 CASSQEEGARYGANVLTF
TRBJ2-2 TRBV20-1 CRALGGTGELFF
TRBJ2-7 TRBV11-2 CASRRGTNEQYF
TRBJ2-1 TRBV20-1 CSAISLSRGGYNEQFF
TRBJ2-1 TRBV7-6 CASSPRGIAEGNYNEQFF
TRBJ2-1 TRBV20-1 CSARGLVDEQFF
TRBJ2-1 TRBV24-1 CATSRGVGGGAYNEQFF
TRBJ2-5 TRBV15 CATSRDRQIEETQYF
TRBJ2-1 TRBV29-1 CSAQRGGNEQFF
TRBJ2-7 TRBV20-1 CSAFSSGDTYEQYF
TRBJ2-3 TRBV7-6 CASSLGGGRRDTQYF
TRBJ1-1 TRBV5-6 CASSLPPDRVTEAFF
TRBJ2-1 TRBV7-9 CATPGLGSSYNEQFF
TRBJ1-6 TRBV12-3/TRBV12-4 CASSPPGQGNSPLHF
TRBJ1-1 TRBV6-2/TRBV6-3 CASSRGTAEAFF
TRBJ2-2 TRBV27 CASSRDTTGELFF
TRBJ2-7 TRBV7-9 CASSLALGQRQYEQYF
TRBJ1-1 TRBV29-1 CSVPGQGPEAFF
TRBJ2-7 TRBV3-1 CASSQDIRTSYEQYF
TRBJ2-7 TRBV7-2 CASSASGKSRYEQYF
TRBJ2-7 TRBV12-3/TRBV12-4 CASSLAALGDFSYEQYF
TRBJ2-5 TRBV4-2 CASSENRGETQYF
TRBJ2-6 TRBV11-2 CASTQVWGSGANVLTF
TRBJ2-1 TRBV3-1 CASSQKGLAGSNEQFF
TRBJ2-7 TRBV5-1 CASRPNEAREQYF
TRBJ1-2 TRBV6-4 CASSDSTTGDGYTF
TRBJ1-6 TRBV10-3 CASKPRTQYNSPLHF
TRBJ1-2 TRBV20-1 CSASDSFGYGYTF
TRBJ1-5 TRBV5-1 CASSPGQGAVQPQHF
TRBJ2-2 TRBV7-9 CASSLARGYTGELFF
TRBJ1-2 TRBV7-9 CASSDRDPYGYTF
TRBJ2-1 TRBV29-1 CSAKSGTGNNEQFF